This T cell receptor (beta chain) was recovered during a study of blood T cell repertoires in COVID-19. Study-level background: Material from acute and convalescent COVID-19 was sourced from the United States, Italy and Spain. PBMCs, B-cell-depleted T cells, or T cells provided the cDNA or gDNA that made up the material.

CDR1 is SNHLY and CDR2 is FYNNEI in the germline V gene. The CDR3 length is 14 residues. Between the trimmed V and J ends, which lost 5 bases and 0 bases, there was a span of 5 bases. Original methodology: Amplification from reference gene primers served as the basis for estimated nucleated cell counts. The protocol was immunoSEQ multiplex PCR, while the TCRdb copy is restricted to in-frame clones and leaves out a portion. V, J and clone size are taken as reported in that table, and D and trimming were inferred from the DNA itself. The sample has fewer than 250,000 clones, more than 75% seen once. The V and J genes are TRBV2 and TRBJ2-6; D is unclear. The receptor was derived from a human donor in a cohort sampled during active COVID-19. The sample comprised peripheral blood. The CDR3 DNA sequence: TGTGCCAGCAGTACAAGCTCTGGGGCCAACGTCCTGACTTTC. Protein: CASSTSSGANVLTF.